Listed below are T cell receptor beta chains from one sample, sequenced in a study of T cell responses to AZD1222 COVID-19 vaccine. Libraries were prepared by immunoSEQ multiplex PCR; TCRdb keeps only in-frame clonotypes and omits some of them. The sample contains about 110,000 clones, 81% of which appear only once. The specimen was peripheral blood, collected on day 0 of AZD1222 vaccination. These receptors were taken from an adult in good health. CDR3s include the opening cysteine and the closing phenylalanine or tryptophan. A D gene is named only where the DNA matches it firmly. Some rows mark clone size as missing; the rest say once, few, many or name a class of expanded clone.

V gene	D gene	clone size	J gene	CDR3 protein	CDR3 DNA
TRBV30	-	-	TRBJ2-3	CAWSRDPTDTQYF	TGTGCCTGGAGCCGTGACCCCACAGATACGCAGTATTTT
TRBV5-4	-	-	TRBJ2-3	CASRSQGYTQYF	TGTGCCAGCCGTTCCCAAGGCTATACGCAGTATTTT
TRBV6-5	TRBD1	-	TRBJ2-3	CASSYTGGSDTQYF	TGTGCCAGCAGTTATACAGGGGGCTCAGATACGCAGTATTTT
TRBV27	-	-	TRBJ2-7	CASSLSILAYEQYF	TGTGCCAGCAGTTTATCGATCCTAGCCTACGAGCAGTACTTC
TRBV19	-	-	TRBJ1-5	CASTLRGRDQPQHF	TGTGCCAGTACCCTGAGAGGGAGGGATCAGCCCCAGCATTTT
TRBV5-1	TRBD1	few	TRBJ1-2	CASNPDRGQVGYTF	TGCGCCAGCAATCCGGACAGGGGGCAAGTTGGCTACACCTTC
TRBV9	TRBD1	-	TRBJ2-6	CASSPRRGTGAPLSGANVLTF	TGTGCCAGCAGCCCTCGGCGAGGGACAGGGGCCCCCCTCTCTGGGGCCAACGTCCTGACTTTC
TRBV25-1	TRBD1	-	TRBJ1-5	CASNRRQGANQPQHF	TGTGCCAGCAATCGACGACAGGGGGCCAATCAGCCCCAGCATTTT
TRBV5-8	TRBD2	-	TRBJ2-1	CASSPGLAGWDEQFF	TGTGCCAGCAGCCCGGGACTAGCGGGATGGGATGAGCAGTTCTTC
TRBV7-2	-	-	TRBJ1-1	CASSLEGGRQGKAFF	TGTGCCAGCAGCTTAGAGGGGGGACGGCAGGGAAAAGCTTTCTTT
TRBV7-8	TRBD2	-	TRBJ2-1	CASSPSGGEQFF	TGTGCCAGCAGCCCTAGCGGGGGTGAGCAGTTCTTC
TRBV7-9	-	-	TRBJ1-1	CASSRLGGAGDTEAFF	TGTGCCAGCAGCCGCCTCGGAGGGGCCGGGGACACTGAAGCTTTCTTT
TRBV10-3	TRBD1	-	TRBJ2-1	CAISETPGTGDNEQFF	TGTGCCATCAGTGAGACCCCCGGGACAGGGGACAATGAGCAGTTCTTC
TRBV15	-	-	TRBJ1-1	CATGGHTEAFF	TGTGCCACCGGGGGGCACACTGAAGCTTTCTTT
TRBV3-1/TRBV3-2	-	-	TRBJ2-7	CASSQEKEASYEQYF	TGTGCCAGCAGCCAAGAAAAGGAGGCCTCCTACGAGCAGTACTTC
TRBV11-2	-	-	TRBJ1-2	CASSLATANYGYTF	TGTGCCAGCAGCTTAGCGACTGCTAACTATGGCTACACCTTC
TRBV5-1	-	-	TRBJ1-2	CASSLLVGYGYTF	TGCGCCAGCAGCTTGCTGGTGGGCTATGGCTACACCTTC